The rows below give T cell receptor beta chains drawn from one sample of a study of a mutant IDH1 vaccine in newly diagnosed glioma. These TCRs' antigens remain unknown. Sequenced by immunoSEQ multiplex PCR; TCRdb stores in-frame clones only, minus some. The sample contains around 50,000 clones, approximately 79% of which appear only once. The specimen was PBMCs, collected from a glioma patient whose treatment included an IDH1 peptide vaccine. The source of these receptors is a middle-aged man with glioma. The CDR3 runs from the conserved cysteine through the conserved F or W. D genes are given only for firm matches. Clone size appears in some rows only: once, few, many, or a class for an expanded clone.

V	D	size	J	CDR3	DNA
TRBV5-6	NA	NA	TRBJ1-1	CASYDIWGQGRTEAFF	TGTGCCAGCTACGACATATGGGGGCAGGGTCGGACTGAAGCTTTCTTT
TRBV30	NA	NA	TRBJ2-3	CAWSLPSTDTQYF	TGTGCCTGGAGTTTGCCCTCGACAGATACGCAGTATTTT
TRBV2	NA	NA	TRBJ1-1	CASSVIGGWTEAFF	TGTGCCAGCAGTGTGATTGGTGGTTGGACTGAAGCTTTCTTT
TRBV4-1	NA	NA	TRBJ1-4	CASSQDPSLSRFF	TGCGCCAGCAGCCAAGACCCCTCCCTGAGTAGGTTTTTT
TRBV6-4	NA	NA	TRBJ1-1	CASSAVGSNTEAFF	TGTGCCAGCAGTGCGGTTGGTTCGAACACTGAAGCTTTCTTT
TRBV28	NA	NA	TRBJ2-7	CASSSPTRGLSYEQYF	TGTGCCAGCAGTTCCCCTACCAGGGGCCTCTCCTACGAGCAGTACTTC
TRBV5-1	NA	NA	TRBJ2-2	CASSFSGRLRQNTGELFF	TGCGCCAGCAGCTTCTCAGGGCGGCTGAGACAGAACACCGGGGAGCTGTTTTTT
TRBV2	NA	NA	TRBJ1-3	CASSTGRTGNTIYF	TGTGCCAGCAGCACAGGGAGAACGGGAAACACCATATATTTT
TRBV5-1	NA	NA	TRBJ1-1	CASSPRLGGAVTEAFF	TGCGCCAGCAGCCCACGCCTCGGGGGCGCGGTCACTGAAGCTTTCTTT
TRBV6-5	NA	NA	TRBJ1-3	CASKNGGSGNTIYF	TGTGCCAGCAAGAACGGCGGCTCTGGAAACACCATATATTTT
TRBV6-5	NA	NA	TRBJ1-6	CASSYSGGTKHSPLHF	TGTGCCAGCAGTTACTCAGGTGGGACGAAACATTCACCCCTCCACTTT
TRBV19	NA	NA	TRBJ2-7	CASSIGGSYEQYF	TGTGCCAGTAGTATCGGCGGTTCCTACGAGCAGTACTTC
TRBV5-1	NA	NA	TRBJ2-5	CASSLGETWGQETQYF	TGCGCCAGCAGCTTGGGGGAGACCTGGGGGCAAGAGACCCAGTACTTC
TRBV5-8	NA	few	TRBJ2-5	CASSLGFGGGVETQYF	TGTGCCAGCAGCTTGGGTTTCGGGGGCGGAGTGGAGACCCAGTACTTC
TRBV5-6	TRBD1	NA	TRBJ2-7	CASSATTGAYEQYF	TGTGCCAGCAGCGCTACGACAGGGGCCTACGAGCAGTACTTC
TRBV6-6	NA	NA	TRBJ1-1	CASSSGVSRRGEAFF	TGTGCCAGCAGTTCAGGGGTTTCCCGTCGAGGTGAAGCTTTCTTT
TRBV4-1	NA	NA	TRBJ1-1	CASSPPSGTEAFF	TGCGCCAGCAGCCCCCCCTCGGGCACTGAAGCTTTCTTT
TRBV5-4	NA	NA	TRBJ2-2	CASSTWISGPPGELFF	TGTGCCAGCAGCACCTGGATTTCCGGGCCCCCCGGGGAGCTGTTTTTT
TRBV4-1	TRBD2	NA	TRBJ2-7	CASSPGLAGGKGLIYEQYF	TGCGCCAGCAGTCCCGGACTAGCGGGGGGAAAGGGTTTAATCTACGAGCAGTACTTC
TRBV20-1	NA	NA	TRBJ1-2	CSVQTAYGYTF	TGCAGTGTTCAGACAGCCTATGGCTACACCTTC
TRBV2	NA	NA	TRBJ2-7	CASTPDSYGQYF	TGTGCCAGCACTCCGGACTCCTACGGGCAGTACTTC
TRBV5-6	NA	once	TRBJ2-7	CASSLAPSAYEQYF	TGTGCCAGCAGCTTGGCCCCTAGCGCCTACGAGCAGTACTTC
TRBV27	NA	NA	TRBJ2-1	CASSLYLGTRHEQFF	TGTGCCAGCAGTTTATATCTGGGCACGAGACATGAGCAGTTCTTC
TRBV27	TRBD2	NA	TRBJ2-6	CASSSRGGAGANVLTF	TGTGCCAGCAGTTCACGCGGGGGGGCCGGGGCCAACGTCCTGACTTTC
TRBV6-5	NA	NA	TRBJ1-2	CASSYSGQGNGYTF	TGTGCCAGCAGTTACTCAGGGCAGGGTAATGGCTACACCTTC
TRBV5-1	NA	NA	TRBJ2-5	CASSSSGALGETQYF	TGCGCCAGCAGCTCCTCGGGGGCCCTCGGTGAGACCCAGTACTTC
TRBV6-1	NA	NA	TRBJ2-5	CASSEGRQKETQYF	TGTGCCAGCAGTGAAGGTCGGCAGAAAGAGACCCAGTACTTC
TRBV5-8	TRBD1	few	TRBJ1-2	CASSRQGWGYTF	TGTGCCAGCAGCCGACAGGGTTGGGGCTACACCTTC
TRBV7-9	NA	NA	TRBJ1-4	CASSLAGTDEKLFF	TGTGCCAGCAGCTTAGCCGGGACGGATGAAAAACTGTTTTTT
TRBV5-1	NA	NA	TRBJ1-6	CASSIRGDSPLHF	TGCGCCAGCAGCATCCGGGGGGATTCACCCCTCCACTTT
TRBV25-1	TRBD1	NA	TRBJ2-7	CASSEYLGQGRDEQYF	TGTGCCAGCAGTGAATATCTAGGACAGGGACGGGACGAGCAGTACTTC
TRBV4-1	TRBD1	NA	TRBJ1-4	CASSQAGQGAPNEKLFF	TGCGCCAGCAGCCAAGCGGGACAGGGGGCGCCTAATGAAAAACTGTTTTTT
TRBV19	NA	NA	TRBJ1-1	CASSSQMNTEAFF	TGTGCCAGTAGTAGCCAAATGAACACTGAAGCTTTCTTT
TRBV4-1	NA	NA	TRBJ2-2	CASSQDRGATGELFF	TGCGCCAGCAGCCAAGATCGGGGGGCCACCGGGGAGCTGTTTTTT
TRBV29-1	NA	NA	TRBJ2-5	CSVEWETQETQYF	TGCAGCGTTGAATGGGAAACCCAAGAGACCCAGTACTTC
TRBV5-5	TRBD1	NA	TRBJ2-7	CASSPVDRGFYEQYF	TGTGCCAGCAGCCCGGTGGACAGGGGTTTTTACGAGCAGTACTTC
TRBV7-2	TRBD1	NA	TRBJ2-2	CASSRTGVHTGELFF	TGTGCCAGCAGCCGGACAGGGGTTCACACCGGGGAGCTGTTTTTT
TRBV4-1	NA	NA	TRBJ2-7	CASSQDFDEQYF	TGCGCCAGCAGCCAAGACTTTGACGAGCAGTACTTC
TRBV2	NA	NA	TRBJ1-4	CASSEARGNGEKLFF	TGTGCCAGCAGTGAAGCAAGGGGGAACGGAGAAAAACTGTTTTTT
TRBV6-1	NA	few	TRBJ1-1	CAGGGITEAFF	TGTGCCGGAGGGGGTATCACTGAAGCTTTCTTT
TRBV30	NA	NA	TRBJ1-1	CAWSVPLLGEAFF	TGTGCCTGGAGTGTACCCCTCCTAGGTGAAGCTTTCTTT
TRBV2	TRBD1	NA	TRBJ1-2	CASRGPRDRGYGYTF	TGTGCCAGCAGGGGTCCCCGGGACAGGGGCTATGGCTACACCTTC
TRBV14	NA	NA	TRBJ1-1	CASSQARLAFF	TGTGCCAGCAGCCAAGCCCGCCTCGCTTTCTTT
TRBV6-5	TRBD1	NA	TRBJ2-3	CASSYSQGDSTDTQYF	TGTGCCAGCAGTTACTCCCAGGGGGATAGCACAGATACGCAGTATTTT
TRBV30	NA	NA	TRBJ1-2	CAWSISRRYGYTF	TGTGCCTGGAGTATCAGCAGGCGCTATGGCTACACCTTC
TRBV5-4	NA	NA	TRBJ2-1	CASSYQGAANEQFF	TGTGCCAGCAGCTACCAGGGAGCGGCCAATGAGCAGTTCTTC
TRBV5-1	NA	NA	TRBJ1-3	CASSLAPPDSGNTIYF	TGCGCCAGCAGCTTGGCCCCCCCCGACTCTGGAAACACCATATATTTT
TRBV5-4	NA	NA	TRBJ2-1	CASSPNRDPNEQFF	TGTGCCAGCAGCCCAAACAGGGATCCCAATGAGCAGTTCTTC
TRBV6-6	NA	once	TRBJ1-6	CASSYSPGQNSPLHF	TGTGCCAGCAGTTACTCCCCCGGACAGAATTCACCCCTCCACTTT
TRBV25-1	NA	once	TRBJ2-5	CASSPKPIQETQYF	TGTGCCAGCAGTCCAAAGCCGATACAAGAGACCCAGTACTTC
TRBV6-5	TRBD1	NA	TRBJ1-1	CASSYSTGTVNTEAFF	TGTGCCAGCAGTTACTCGACCGGGACAGTGAACACTGAAGCTTTCTTT
TRBV6-6	NA	NA	TRBJ2-7	CASSYAPSTAYEQYF	TGTGCCAGCAGTTACGCTCCCTCAACTGCCTACGAGCAGTACTTC
TRBV19	TRBD2	NA	TRBJ2-5	CASSNRGGQETQYF	TGTGCCAGTAGTAACCGGGGGGGCCAAGAGACCCAGTACTTC